The subject of this entry is one TCR beta chain. The antigen remains unidentified. The data are from a study of CD8+ T cells in alopecia areata. Study results and limitations: Many expanded lesional clones persisted in scalp and blood during tofacitinib. Patients shared TCRs less clearly than mice did, possibly for HLA-related reasons.

Treatment indicated: oral pan-JAK inhibitor, 5-10 mg twice daily. RNA was isolated and reverse transcribed to cDNA, the sequencing template. Data came from immunoSEQ multiplex PCR; TCRdb stores just in-frame clones and leaves some out. Of some 240,000 clones detected, about 58% appear once; the ten largest clones hold approximately 1.4%. Germline V CDR1 and CDR2: SGDLS, YYNGEE. The CDR3 has 13 amino acids. Deletions cut 2 bases from V and 4 bases from J, with 9 bases between. The chain links TRBV9 to TRBJ1-2; D call uncertain. The origin of this receptor is a human donor with alopecia areata. The specimen was CD4+ T cells sorted from blood, collected at week 4, from a patient treated with tofacitinib. For the CDR3, the DNA is TGTGCCAGCAGCGTGTCGGATCGCTATGGCTACACCTTC. Translating it yields CASSVSDRYGYTF.